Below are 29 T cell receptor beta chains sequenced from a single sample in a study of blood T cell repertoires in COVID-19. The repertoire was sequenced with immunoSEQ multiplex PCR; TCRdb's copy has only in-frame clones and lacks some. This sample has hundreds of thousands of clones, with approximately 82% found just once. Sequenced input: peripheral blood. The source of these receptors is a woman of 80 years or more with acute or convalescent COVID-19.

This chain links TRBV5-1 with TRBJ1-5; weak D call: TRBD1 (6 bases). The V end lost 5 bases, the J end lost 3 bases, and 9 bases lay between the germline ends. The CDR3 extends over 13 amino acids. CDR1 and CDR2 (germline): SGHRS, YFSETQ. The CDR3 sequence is CASSPGDNQPQHF. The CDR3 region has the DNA TGCGCCAGCAGTCCAGGGGACAATCAGCCCCAGCATTTT.

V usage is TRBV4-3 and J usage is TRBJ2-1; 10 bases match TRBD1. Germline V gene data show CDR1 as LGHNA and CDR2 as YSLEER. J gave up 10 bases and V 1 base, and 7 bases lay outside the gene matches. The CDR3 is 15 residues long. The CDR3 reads CASSQVGDRGREQFF. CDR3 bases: TGCGCCAGCAGCCAAGTCGGGGACAGGGGTCGGGAGCAGTTCTTC.

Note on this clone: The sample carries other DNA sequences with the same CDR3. CDR3 region: CASSDSNYGYTF. CDR3 DNA: TGTGCCAGCAGTGACTCCAACTATGGCTACACCTTC. The J gene is TRBJ1-2, the V gene TRBV2, with unresolved D. CDR3 length: 12 amino acids. CDR1 and CDR2 from the germline V gene are SNHLY and FYNNEI. The V gene lost 3 bases and the J gene lost 2 bases, with 4 bases spanning the gap.

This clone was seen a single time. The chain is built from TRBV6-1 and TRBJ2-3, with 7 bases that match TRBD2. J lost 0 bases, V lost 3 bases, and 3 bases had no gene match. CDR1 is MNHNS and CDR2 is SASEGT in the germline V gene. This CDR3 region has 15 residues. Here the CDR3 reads CASSEGLFSTDTQYF. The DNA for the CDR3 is TGTGCCAGCAGTGAGGGACTATTTAGCACAGATACGCAGTATTTT.

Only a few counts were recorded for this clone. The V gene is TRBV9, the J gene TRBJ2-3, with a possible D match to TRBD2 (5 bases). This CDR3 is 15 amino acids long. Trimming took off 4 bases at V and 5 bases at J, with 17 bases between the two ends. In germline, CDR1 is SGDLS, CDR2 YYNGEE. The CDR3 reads CASSPWFLGIDTQYF. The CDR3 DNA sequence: TGTGCCAGCAGCCCGTGGTTCCTCGGGATAGATACGCAGTATTTT.

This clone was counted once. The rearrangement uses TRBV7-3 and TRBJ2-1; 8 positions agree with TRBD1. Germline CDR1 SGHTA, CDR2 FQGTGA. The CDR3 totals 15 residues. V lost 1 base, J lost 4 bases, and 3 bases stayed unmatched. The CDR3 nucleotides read TGTGCCAGCAGCTTAAACAGGGGGGAGTACAATGAGCAGTTCTTC. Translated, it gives CASSLNRGEYNEQFF. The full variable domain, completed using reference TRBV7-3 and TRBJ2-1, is GAGVSQTPSNKVTEKGKYVELRCDPISGHTALYWYRQSLGQGPEFLIYFQGTGAADDSGLPNDRFFAVRPEGSVSTLKIQRTERGDSAVYLCASSLNRGEYNEQFFGPGTRLTVL.

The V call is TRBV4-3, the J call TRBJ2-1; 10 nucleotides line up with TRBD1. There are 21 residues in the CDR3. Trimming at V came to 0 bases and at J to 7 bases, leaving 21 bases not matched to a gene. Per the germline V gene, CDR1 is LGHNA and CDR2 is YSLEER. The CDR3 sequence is CASSQEPPGQGFTVWRNEQFF. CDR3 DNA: TGCGCCAGCAGCCAAGAGCCCCCGGGACAGGGGTTCACAGTTTGGAGGAATGAGCAGTTCTTC.

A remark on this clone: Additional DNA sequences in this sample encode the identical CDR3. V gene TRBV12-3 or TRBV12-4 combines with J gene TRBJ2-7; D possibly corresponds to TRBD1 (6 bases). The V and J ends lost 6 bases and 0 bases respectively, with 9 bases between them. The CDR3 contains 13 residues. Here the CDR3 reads CASSQTGSYEQYF. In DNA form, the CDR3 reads TGTGCCAGCAGCCAGACAGGCTCCTACGAGCAGTACTTC.

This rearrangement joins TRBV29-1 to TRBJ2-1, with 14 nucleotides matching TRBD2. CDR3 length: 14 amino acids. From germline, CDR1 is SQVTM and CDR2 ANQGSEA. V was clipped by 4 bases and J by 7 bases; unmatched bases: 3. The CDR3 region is CSVATSGGENEQFF. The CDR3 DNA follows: TGCAGCGTTGCGACTAGCGGGGGGGAGAATGAGCAGTTCTTC.

This CDR3 is CASSIGTGGYEQYF. In DNA form, the CDR3 reads TGTGCCAGTAGTATAGGGACAGGGGGCTACGAGCAGTACTTC. The gene calls are TRBV19 and TRBJ2-7; 10 bases are a match to TRBD1. The J segment lost 3 bases and the V segment lost 1 base, leaving 0 bases of the junction unmatched. The germline gives CDR1 LNHDA, CDR2 SQIVND (reference sequence). The CDR3 length is 14 residues.

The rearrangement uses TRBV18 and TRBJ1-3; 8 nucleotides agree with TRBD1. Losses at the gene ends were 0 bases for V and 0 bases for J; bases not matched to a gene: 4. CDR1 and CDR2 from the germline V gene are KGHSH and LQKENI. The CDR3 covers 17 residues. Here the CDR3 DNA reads TGTGCCAGCTCACCACCGAATACAGGGGGCTCTGGAAACACCATATATTTT. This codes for CASSPPNTGGSGNTIYF.

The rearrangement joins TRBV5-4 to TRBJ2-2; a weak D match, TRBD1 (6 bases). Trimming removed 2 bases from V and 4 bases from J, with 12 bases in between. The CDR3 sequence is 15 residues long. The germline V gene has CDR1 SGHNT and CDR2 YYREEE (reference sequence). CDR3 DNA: TGTGCCAGCAGCTTAACAGGGAAGGCCACCGGGGAGCTGTTTTTT. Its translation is CASSLTGKATGELFF.

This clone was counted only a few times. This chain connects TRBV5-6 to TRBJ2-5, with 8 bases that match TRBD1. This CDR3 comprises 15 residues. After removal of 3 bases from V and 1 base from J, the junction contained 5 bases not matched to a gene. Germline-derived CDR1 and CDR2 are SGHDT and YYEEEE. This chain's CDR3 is CASSSLGTGQETQYF. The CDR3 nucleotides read TGTGCCAGCAGCTCGCTCGGGACAGGCCAAGAGACCCAGTACTTC.

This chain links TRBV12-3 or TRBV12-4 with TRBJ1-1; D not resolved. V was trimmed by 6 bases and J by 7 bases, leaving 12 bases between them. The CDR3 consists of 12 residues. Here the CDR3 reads CASSRQRGEAFF. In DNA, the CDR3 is TGTGCCAGCAGCCGCCAACGGGGTGAAGCTTTCTTT.

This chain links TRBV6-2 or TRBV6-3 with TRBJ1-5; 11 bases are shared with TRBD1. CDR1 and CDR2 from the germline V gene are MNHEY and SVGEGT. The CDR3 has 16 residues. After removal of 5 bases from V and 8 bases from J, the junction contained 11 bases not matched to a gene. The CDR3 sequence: CASSKPGTGGREPQHF. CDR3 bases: TGTGCCAGCAGTAAACCCGGGACAGGGGGACGGGAGCCCCAGCATTTT.

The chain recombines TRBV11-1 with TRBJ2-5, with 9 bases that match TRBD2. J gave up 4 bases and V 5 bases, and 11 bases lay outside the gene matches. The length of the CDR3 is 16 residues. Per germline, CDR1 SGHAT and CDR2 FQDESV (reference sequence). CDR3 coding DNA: TGTGCCAGCAGCGTCAGCGGGGGGAGGTTCGGAGAGACCCAGTACTTC. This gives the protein CASSVSGGRFGETQYF. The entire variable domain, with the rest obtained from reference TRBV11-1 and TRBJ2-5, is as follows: EAEVAQSPRYKITEKSQAVAFWCDPISGHATLYWYRQILGQGPELLVQFQDESVVDDSQLPKDRFSAERLKGVDSTLKIQPAELGDSAMYLCASSVSGGRFGETQYFGPGTRLLVL.

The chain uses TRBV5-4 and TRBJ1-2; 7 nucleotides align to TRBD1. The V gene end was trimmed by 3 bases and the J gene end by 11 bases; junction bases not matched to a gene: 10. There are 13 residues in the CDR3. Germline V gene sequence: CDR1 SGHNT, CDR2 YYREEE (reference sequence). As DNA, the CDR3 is TGTGCCAGCAGCTCACCGGGACAGCCAATTTACACCTTC. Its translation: CASSSPGQPIYTF.

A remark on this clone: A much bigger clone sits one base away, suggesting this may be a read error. The DNA of the CDR3 is TGCGCCAGCAGCCAAGCTTACAGCTCCTACGAGCAGTACTTC. Its protein is CASSQAYSSYEQYF. This chain uses TRBV4-1 with TRBJ2-7, with unresolved D. Germline loops: CDR1 MGHRA, CDR2 YSYEKL. The V end lost 1 base, the J end lost 0 bases, and 7 bases lay between the germline ends. The CDR3 is 14 residues long.

Written as DNA, the CDR3 is TGTGCCAGCAGCTTAGGTGGCAGGGGAGAAGAGACCCAGTACTTC. Amino acid sequence: CASSLGGRGEETQYF. The genes are TRBV7-2 and TRBJ2-5; TRBD1 might be the D (6 bases). Germline CDR1 reads SGHTA; CDR2 reads FQGNSA. There are 15 residues in the CDR3. Trimming shortened V by 1 base and J by 3 bases, and 12 bases separated the two germline ends.

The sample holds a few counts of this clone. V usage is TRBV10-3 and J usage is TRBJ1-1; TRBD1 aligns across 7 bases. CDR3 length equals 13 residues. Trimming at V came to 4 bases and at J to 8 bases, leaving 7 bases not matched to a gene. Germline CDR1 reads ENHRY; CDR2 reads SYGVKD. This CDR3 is CAISGTGAGEAFF. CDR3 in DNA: TGTGCCATCAGTGGTACAGGGGCTGGGGAAGCTTTCTTT.

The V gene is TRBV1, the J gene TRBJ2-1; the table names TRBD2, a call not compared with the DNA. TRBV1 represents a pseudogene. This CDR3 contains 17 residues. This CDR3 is CTSSQVGLANAYNEQFF. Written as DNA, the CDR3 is TGCACCAGCAGCCAAGTCGGGCTAGCCAACGCCTACAATGAGCAGTTCTTC.

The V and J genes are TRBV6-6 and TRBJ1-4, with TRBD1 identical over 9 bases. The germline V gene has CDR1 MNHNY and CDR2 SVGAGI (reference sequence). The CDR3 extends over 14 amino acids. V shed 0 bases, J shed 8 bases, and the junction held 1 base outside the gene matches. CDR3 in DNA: TGTGCCAGCAGTTACTCCGGGACAGGGGAAAAACTGTTTTTT. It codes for CASSYSGTGEKLFF.

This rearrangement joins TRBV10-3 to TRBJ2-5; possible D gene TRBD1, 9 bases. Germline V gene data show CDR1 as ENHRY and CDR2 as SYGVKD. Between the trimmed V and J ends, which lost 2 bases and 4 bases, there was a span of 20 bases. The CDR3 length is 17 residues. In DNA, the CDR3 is TGTGCCATCAGTGAGCCCCGGACAGGGGCGGGAGGAGAGACCCAGTACTTC. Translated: CAISEPRTGAGGETQYF.

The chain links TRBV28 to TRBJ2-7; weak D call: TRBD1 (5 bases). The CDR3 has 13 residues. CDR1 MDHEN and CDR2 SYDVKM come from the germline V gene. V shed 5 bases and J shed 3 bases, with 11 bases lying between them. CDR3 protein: CASSRTPDYEQYF. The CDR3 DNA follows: TGTGCCAGCAGTCGGACACCAGACTACGAGCAGTACTTC.

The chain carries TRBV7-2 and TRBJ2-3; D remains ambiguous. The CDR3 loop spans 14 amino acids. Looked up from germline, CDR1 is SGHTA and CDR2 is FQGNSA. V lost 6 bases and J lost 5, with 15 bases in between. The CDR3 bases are TGTGCCAGCAGATATCTAGGCCCGAGAGATACGCAGTATTTT. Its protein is CASRYLGPRDTQYF.

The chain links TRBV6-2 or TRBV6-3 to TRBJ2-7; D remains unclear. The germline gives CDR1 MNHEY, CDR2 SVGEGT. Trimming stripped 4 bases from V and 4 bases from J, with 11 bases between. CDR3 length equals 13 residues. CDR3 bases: TGTGCCAGCAGTTCGCCTATTCGATACGAGCAGTACTTC. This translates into CASSSPIRYEQYF.

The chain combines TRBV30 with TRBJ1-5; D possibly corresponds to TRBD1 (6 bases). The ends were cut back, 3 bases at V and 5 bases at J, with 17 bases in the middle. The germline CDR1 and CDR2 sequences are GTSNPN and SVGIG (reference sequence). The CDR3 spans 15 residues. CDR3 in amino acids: CAWSPSAGVDQPQHF. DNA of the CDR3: TGTGCCTGGAGCCCCTCAGCAGGGGTCGATCAGCCCCAGCATTTT.

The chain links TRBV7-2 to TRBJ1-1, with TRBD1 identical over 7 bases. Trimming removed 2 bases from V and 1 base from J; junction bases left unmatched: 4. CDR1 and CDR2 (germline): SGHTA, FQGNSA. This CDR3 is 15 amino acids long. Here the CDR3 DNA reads TGTGCCAGCAGCTTAACGACAGGGTCGAACACTGAAGCTTTCTTT. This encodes CASSLTTGSNTEAFF.

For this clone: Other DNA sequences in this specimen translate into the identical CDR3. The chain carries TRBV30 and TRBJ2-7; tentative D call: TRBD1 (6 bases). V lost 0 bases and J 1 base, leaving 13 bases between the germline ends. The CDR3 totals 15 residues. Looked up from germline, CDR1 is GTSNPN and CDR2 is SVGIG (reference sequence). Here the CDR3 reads CAWSVGGFPSYEQYF. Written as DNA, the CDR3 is TGTGCCTGGAGTGTTGGGGGCTTCCCTTCCTACGAGCAGTACTTC.